This note documents a single T cell receptor beta chain sequence. The sample is drawn from a study of T cell changes during pregnancy in multiple sclerosis. CDR1 is SGHRS, CDR2 YFSETQ, per germline. Losses at the gene ends were 4 bases for V and 3 bases for J; bases not matched to a gene: 14. The CDR3 is 17 residues long. Repertoires were generated with immunoSEQ multiplex PCR, while TCRdb's copy carries only in-frame clones and drops some. The table shows more than 65,000 clones, with 90% to 95% occurring only once. This sequence originates from a female donor with multiple sclerosis, enrolled in a pregnancy study. This specimen consisted of peripheral blood, obtained in the second trimester of pregnancy. The rearrangement uses TRBV5-1 and TRBJ1-1; 8 bases match TRBD1. The CDR3 bases are TGCGCCAGCAGCCCAAAGGGACGATCGGGACAGGACACTGAAGCTTTCTTT. Residues: CASSPKGRSGQDTEAFF.